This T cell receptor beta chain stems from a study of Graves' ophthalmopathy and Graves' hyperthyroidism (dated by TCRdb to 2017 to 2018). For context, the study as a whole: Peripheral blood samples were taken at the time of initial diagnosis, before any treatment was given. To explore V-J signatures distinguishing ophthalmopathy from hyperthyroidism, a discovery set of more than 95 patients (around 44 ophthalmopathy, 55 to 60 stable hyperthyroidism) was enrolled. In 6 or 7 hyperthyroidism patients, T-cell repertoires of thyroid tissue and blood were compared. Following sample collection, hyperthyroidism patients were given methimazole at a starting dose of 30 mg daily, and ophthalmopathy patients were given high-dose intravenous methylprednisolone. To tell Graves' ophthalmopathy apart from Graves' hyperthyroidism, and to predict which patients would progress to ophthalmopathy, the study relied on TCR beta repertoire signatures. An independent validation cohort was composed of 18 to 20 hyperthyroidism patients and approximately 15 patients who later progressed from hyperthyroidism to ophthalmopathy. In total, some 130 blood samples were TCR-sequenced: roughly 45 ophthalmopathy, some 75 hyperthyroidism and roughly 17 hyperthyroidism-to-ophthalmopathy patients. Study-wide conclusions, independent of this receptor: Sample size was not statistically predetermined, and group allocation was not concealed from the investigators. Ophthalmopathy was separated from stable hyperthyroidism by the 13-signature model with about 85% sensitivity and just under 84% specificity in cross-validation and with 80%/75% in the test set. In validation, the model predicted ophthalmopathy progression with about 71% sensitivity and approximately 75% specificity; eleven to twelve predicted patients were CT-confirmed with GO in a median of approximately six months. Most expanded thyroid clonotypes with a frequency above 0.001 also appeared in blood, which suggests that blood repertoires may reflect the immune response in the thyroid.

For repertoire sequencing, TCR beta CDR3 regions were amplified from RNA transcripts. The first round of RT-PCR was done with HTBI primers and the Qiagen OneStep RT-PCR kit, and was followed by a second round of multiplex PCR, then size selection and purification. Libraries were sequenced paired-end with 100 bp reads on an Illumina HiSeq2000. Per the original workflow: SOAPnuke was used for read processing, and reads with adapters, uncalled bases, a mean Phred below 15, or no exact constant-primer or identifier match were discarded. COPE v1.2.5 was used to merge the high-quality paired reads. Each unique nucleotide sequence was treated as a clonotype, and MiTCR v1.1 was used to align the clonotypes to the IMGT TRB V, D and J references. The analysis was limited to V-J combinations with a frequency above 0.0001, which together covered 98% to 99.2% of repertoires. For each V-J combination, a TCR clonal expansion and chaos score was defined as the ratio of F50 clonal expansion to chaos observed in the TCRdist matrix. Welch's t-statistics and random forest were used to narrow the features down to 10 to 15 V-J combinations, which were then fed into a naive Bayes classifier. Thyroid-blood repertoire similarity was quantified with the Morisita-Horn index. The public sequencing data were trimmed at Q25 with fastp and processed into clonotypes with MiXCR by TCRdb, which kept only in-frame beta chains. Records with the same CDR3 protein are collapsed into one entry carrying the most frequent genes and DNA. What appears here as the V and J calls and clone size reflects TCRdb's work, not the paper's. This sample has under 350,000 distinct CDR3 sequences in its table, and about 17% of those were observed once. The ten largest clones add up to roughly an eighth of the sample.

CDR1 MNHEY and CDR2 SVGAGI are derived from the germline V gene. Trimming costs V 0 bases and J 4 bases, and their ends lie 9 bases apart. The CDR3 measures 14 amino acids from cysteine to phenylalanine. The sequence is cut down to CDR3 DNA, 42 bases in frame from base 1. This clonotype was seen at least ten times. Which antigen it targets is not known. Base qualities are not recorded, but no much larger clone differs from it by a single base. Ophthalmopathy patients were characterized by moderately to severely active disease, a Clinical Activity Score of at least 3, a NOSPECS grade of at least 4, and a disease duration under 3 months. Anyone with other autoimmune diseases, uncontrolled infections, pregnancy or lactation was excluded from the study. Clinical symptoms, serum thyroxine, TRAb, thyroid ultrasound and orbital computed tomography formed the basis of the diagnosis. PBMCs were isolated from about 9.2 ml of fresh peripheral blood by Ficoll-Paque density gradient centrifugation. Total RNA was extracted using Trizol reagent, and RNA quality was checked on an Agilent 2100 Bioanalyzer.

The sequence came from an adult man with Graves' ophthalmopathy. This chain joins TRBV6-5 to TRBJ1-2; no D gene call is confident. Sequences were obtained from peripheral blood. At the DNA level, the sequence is TGTGCCAGCAGTTACTCGCGGGGTGTCTATGGCTACACCTTC. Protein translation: CASSYSRGVYGYTF.